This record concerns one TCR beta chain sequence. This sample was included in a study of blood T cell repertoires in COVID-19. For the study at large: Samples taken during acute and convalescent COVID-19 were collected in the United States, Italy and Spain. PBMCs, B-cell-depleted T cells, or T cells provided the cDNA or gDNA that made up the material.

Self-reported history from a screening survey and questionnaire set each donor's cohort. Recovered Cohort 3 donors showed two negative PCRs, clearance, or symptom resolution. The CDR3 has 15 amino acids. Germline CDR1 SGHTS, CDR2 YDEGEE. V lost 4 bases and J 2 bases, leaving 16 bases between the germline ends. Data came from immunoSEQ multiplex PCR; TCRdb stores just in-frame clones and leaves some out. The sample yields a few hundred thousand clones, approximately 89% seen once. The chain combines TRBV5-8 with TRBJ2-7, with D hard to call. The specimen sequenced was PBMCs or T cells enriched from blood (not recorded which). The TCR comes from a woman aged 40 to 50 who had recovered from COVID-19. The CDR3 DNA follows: TGTGCCAGCAGCCCCCCCTGGCCGATCCCCTACGAGCAGTACTTC. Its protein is CASSPPWPIPYEQYF.